This TCR beta chain was sequenced in a study of shared clonotypes between healthy human individuals. Here immunoSEQ multiplex PCR was the method, and the copy in TCRdb shows in-frame clones only, minus some. The data hold roughly 1,500,000 clones, with 95% to 99% observed a single time. The V gene's germline CDR1 is MDHEN and CDR2 SYDVKM. This CDR3 spans 13 amino acids. The J segment lost 8 bases and the V segment lost 6 bases, leaving 1 base of the junction unmatched. The genes are TRBV28 and TRBJ2-1; 13 bases map to TRBD2. Specimen: naive CD4+ T cells sorted from blood. The subset denotes: CD45RA+ positively selected. The TCR comes from a man aged 30 to 45 in good health. For the CDR3, the DNA is TGTGCCAGCAGCACTAGCGGGAGGGATGAGCAGTTCTTC. Translating gives CASSTSGRDEQFF.